This is a list of T cell receptor beta chains from one sample in a study of PD-L1 blockade in urothelial cancer. The repertoire was sequenced with immunoSEQ multiplex PCR; TCRdb's copy has only in-frame clones and lacks some. The sample has about 37,000 clones; 82% are singletons. This material consisted of PBMCs, taken around atezolizumab (anti-PD-L1) treatment. These receptors were obtained from a man in his fifties or sixties with urothelial cancer. Both conserved end residues are part of each CDR3. The D gene is left open where the match is weak.

>TRBV5-1|TRBD1|TRBJ2-5
CASSLVGDRAQTQYF
TGCGCCAGCAGCTTGGTAGGCGACAGGGCACAGACCCAGTACTTC
>TRBV19|NA|TRBJ2-7
CASSIGAEQYF
TGTGCCAGTAGTATAGGGGCCGAGCAGTACTTC
>TRBV2|NA|TRBJ2-7
CASTGSLLIYEQYF
TGTGCCAGCACCGGGTCGTTACTTATCTACGAGCAGTACTTC
>TRBV30|NA|TRBJ2-2
CAWNREPNTGELFF
TGTGCCTGGAACAGGGAGCCGAACACCGGGGAGCTGTTTTTT
>TRBV27|NA|TRBJ1-1
CASRPLHRNTEAFF
TGTGCCAGCAGACCTCTCCACAGGAACACTGAAGCTTTCTTT
>TRBV5-1|TRBD2|TRBJ2-2
CASKRAGAANTGELFF
TGCGCCAGCAAGAGAGCGGGGGCCGCGAACACCGGGGAGCTGTTTTTT
>TRBV7-9|TRBD1|TRBJ2-2
CASSFRGPNTGELFF
TGTGCCAGCAGCTTCAGGGGGCCTAACACCGGGGAGCTGTTTTTT
>TRBV11-2|NA|TRBJ2-7
CASSSVALGQYF
TGTGCCAGCAGCTCAGTAGCCCTAGGGCAGTACTTC
>TRBV30|NA|TRBJ1-6
CAWSVSGVGSPLHF
TGTGCCTGGAGTGTTAGCGGGGTCGGATCACCCCTCCACTTT
>TRBV7-9|NA|TRBJ1-6
CASSLRSDLLDNSPLHF
TGTGCCAGCAGCTTAAGGTCTGACTTACTGGATAATTCACCCCTCCACTTT
>TRBV6-1|NA|TRBJ1-1
CASSVRGNTEAFF
TGTGCCAGCAGTGTCAGGGGGAACACTGAAGCTTTCTTT
>TRBV2|NA|TRBJ1-5
CASSDAGDQPQHF
TGTGCCAGCAGTGATGCAGGGGATCAGCCCCAGCATTTT
>TRBV5-4|TRBD2|TRBJ2-7
CASSPGGGGEQYF
TGTGCCAGCAGCCCGGGCGGGGGGGGCGAGCAGTACTTC